The T cell receptor (beta chain) under discussion was sequenced for a study of blood T cell repertoires in COVID-19. Losses at the gene ends were 5 bases for V and 7 bases for J; bases not matched to a gene: 5. This CDR3 has 13 amino acids. Looked up from germline, CDR1 is SNHLY and CDR2 is FYNNEI. In the authors' methods: Reference gene primer amplification gave estimated nucleated cell counts. Profiled with immunoSEQ multiplex PCR; TCRdb holds only in-frame clones, not every one. Clonal size and the V and J genes are those of that table, whereas D and trimming came from the DNA. The sample records about 200,000 clones, 75% to 85% being singletons.

The chain couples TRBV2 to TRBJ1-5; 7 nucleotides line up with TRBD1. The sample comprised peripheral blood. This TCR was sampled from a man aged 55 to 70 with acute or convalescent COVID-19. CDR3 region: CASSYDRDQPQHF. DNA for the CDR3: TGTGCCAGCAGTTACGACAGGGACCAGCCCCAGCATTTT.